A selection of T cell receptor beta chains follows, all from one sample in a study of cytomegalovirus exposure and HLA in healthy donors. Measured with immunoSEQ multiplex PCR; TCRdb has only the in-frame clones, and not every one. The sample contains 120,000 or so clones, 80% to 90% of which appear only once. Source material: PBMCs. All receptors derive from a woman in her thirties or forties in good health and CMV-seropositive. CDR3s include the opening cysteine and the closing phenylalanine or tryptophan. The D gene is left open where the match is weak. Clone size is given for some rows only: seen once, a few or many times, or a class if the clone is expanded.

D gene,J gene,V gene,clone size,CDR3 DNA,CDR3 protein
TRBD2,TRBJ2-1,TRBV11-2,few,TGTGCCAGCAGCCGTCCCAGACTAGCGGGAGGGGATGAGCAGTTCTTC,CASSRPRLAGGDEQFF
NA,TRBJ2-5,TRBV5-1,few,TGCGCCAGCACTACAGGGACAACCAGGGAGACCCAGTACTTC,CASTTGTTRETQYF
TRBD2,TRBJ2-7,TRBV18,NA,TGTGCCAGCTCACCAGGAGGAGGGGCGGGAGTAACCTACGAGCAGTACTTC,CASSPGGGAGVTYEQYF
NA,TRBJ2-7,TRBV30,NA,TGTGCCTGGAGTCAACGGGACGAGCAGTACTTC,CAWSQRDEQYF
NA,TRBJ2-7,TRBV5-6,NA,TGTGCCAGCAGCTTATCCCAGGGTGGTCGGTACGAGCAGTACTTC,CASSLSQGGRYEQYF
TRBD2,TRBJ2-2,TRBV2,NA,TGTGCCAGCAGCGGGAGGGACCACACCGGGGAGCTGTTTTTT,CASSGRDHTGELFF
NA,TRBJ2-4,TRBV6-5,NA,TGTGCCAGCACCCATAGTACAGCCAAAAACATTCAGTACTTC,CASTHSTAKNIQYF
NA,TRBJ2-7,TRBV5-1,NA,TGCGCCAGCAGCTTGGCCGCGGGGGCGTACTACGAGCAGTACTTC,CASSLAAGAYYEQYF
NA,TRBJ1-2,TRBV5-4,few,TGTGCCAGCAGCTTGTCAGGTGAAAACTATGGCTACACCTTC,CASSLSGENYGYTF
TRBD2,TRBJ2-5,TRBV5-5,few,TGTGCCAGCAGCCCTGGACTAGCGGCAACTCAAGAGTCCCAGTACTTC,CASSPGLAATQESQYF
TRBD1,TRBJ2-7,TRBV30,NA,TGTGCCTGGACAGGGGGCTACGAGCAGTACTTC,CAWTGGYEQYF
TRBD2,TRBJ2-7,TRBV27,NA,TGTGCCAGCAGGCCGGGACTAGCGGCCTCCTGCGAGCAGTACTTC,CASRPGLAASCEQYF
TRBD2,TRBJ2-7,TRBV7-9,NA,TGTGCCAGCAGCTTGGGACTAGCGGGAGATGGCTACGAGCAGTACTTC,CASSLGLAGDGYEQYF
NA,TRBJ1-2,TRBV2,NA,TGTGCCAGCAGTGTTGATGAGGTTTATGGCTACACCTTC,CASSVDEVYGYTF
NA,TRBJ1-1,TRBV2,NA,TGTGCCAGCAGCGCAAGAAGAGCGAACACTGAAGCTTTCTTT,CASSARRANTEAFF
NA,TRBJ2-7,TRBV5-1,NA,TGCGCCAGCAGCCATGGAAGAGGCCAAGAGCAGTACTTC,CASSHGRGQEQYF
NA,TRBJ1-4,TRBV28,few,TGTGCCAGCAGTTTAGGGGGGGGCAATGAAAAACTGTTTTTT,CASSLGGGNEKLFF
TRBD1,TRBJ2-7,TRBV11-1,few,TGTGCCAGCAGCTTAGATCGTGTAGGGACAGGGGTCTACGAGCAGTACTTC,CASSLDRVGTGVYEQYF
NA,TRBJ1-1,TRBV5-4,NA,TGTGCCAGCAGCTACAGAAACACTGAAGCTTTCTTT,CASSYRNTEAFF
NA,TRBJ2-2,TRBV21-1,NA,TGTGCCAGCAGCAAAGGGGGACGGACAGCCAGGACTAGATTCACCGGGGAGCTGTTTTTT,CASSKGGRTARTRFTGELFF
TRBD1,TRBJ1-6,TRBV6-5,NA,TGTGCCAGCAGACAAACAGGGGCTAATTCACCCCTCCACTTT,CASRQTGANSPLHF
NA,TRBJ2-7,TRBV6-1,NA,TGTGCCAGCAACTTGGGCAGCTCCTACGAGCAGTACTTC,CASNLGSSYEQYF
NA,TRBJ2-3,TRBV7-9,NA,TGTGCCAGCAGCTTATCTTCCGGGGGAGTGGATACGCAGTATTTT,CASSLSSGGVDTQYF
TRBD1,TRBJ1-2,TRBV4-3,NA,TGCGCCAGCAGCCAAGGGCAACAGGGGAACTATGGCTACACCTTC,CASSQGQQGNYGYTF
TRBD1,TRBJ1-1,TRBV7-9,NA,TGTGCCAGCAGCTACAGGGGAAGTAGCACTGAAGCTTTCTTT,CASSYRGSSTEAFF
NA,TRBJ2-7,TRBV13,NA,TGTGCCAGCAGCTTAGGGACAGGAATCACCTACGAGCAGTACTTC,CASSLGTGITYEQYF
NA,TRBJ2-5,TRBV4-1,NA,TGCGCCAGCAGGGGGCGCCACCAAGAGACCCAGTACTTC,CASRGRHQETQYF
NA,TRBJ1-1,TRBV27,NA,TGTGCCAGCAGTTTTAGGGGCACTGAAGCTTTCTTT,CASSFRGTEAFF
NA,TRBJ1-4,TRBV6-1,NA,TGTGCCAGCAGCCTCGTACAGGGCGACTTTGAAAAACTGTTTTTT,CASSLVQGDFEKLFF
NA,TRBJ2-7,TRBV28,NA,TGTGCCAGCAGTTTCTGGAGGGACGAGCAGTACTTC,CASSFWRDEQYF
TRBD2,TRBJ2-3,TRBV7-3,few,TGTGCCAGCAGCTCACCTCCGGGACTAGCGGGAGGCCTCGGCACAGATACGCAGTATTTT,CASSSPPGLAGGLGTDTQYF
TRBD1,TRBJ1-2,TRBV30,NA,TGTGCCTGGAGTGTCTCCCTAACAGGGGGAGGCTACACCTTC,CAWSVSLTGGGYTF
NA,TRBJ1-5,TRBV4-1,NA,TGCGCCAGCAGCCTTTCGCCGAGTCCGGACTGGGGCAATCAGCCCCAGCATTTT,CASSLSPSPDWGNQPQHF
NA,TRBJ2-1,TRBV6-5,NA,TGTGCCAGCAGTGAGCGGAAAAACAATGAGCAGTTCTTC,CASSERKNNEQFF
NA,TRBJ1-3,TRBV27,NA,TGTGCCAGCAGCCCCTCTAGTCTGAGAAACACCATATATTTT,CASSPSSLRNTIYF
NA,TRBJ1-5,TRBV6-5,NA,TGTGCCAGCAGTTACGGGGGGTCTAATCAGCCCCAGCATTTT,CASSYGGSNQPQHF
TRBD2,TRBJ2-1,TRBV19,NA,TGTGCCAGTAGTACGACTAGCGGGAGGAACAATGAGCAGTTCTTC,CASSTTSGRNNEQFF